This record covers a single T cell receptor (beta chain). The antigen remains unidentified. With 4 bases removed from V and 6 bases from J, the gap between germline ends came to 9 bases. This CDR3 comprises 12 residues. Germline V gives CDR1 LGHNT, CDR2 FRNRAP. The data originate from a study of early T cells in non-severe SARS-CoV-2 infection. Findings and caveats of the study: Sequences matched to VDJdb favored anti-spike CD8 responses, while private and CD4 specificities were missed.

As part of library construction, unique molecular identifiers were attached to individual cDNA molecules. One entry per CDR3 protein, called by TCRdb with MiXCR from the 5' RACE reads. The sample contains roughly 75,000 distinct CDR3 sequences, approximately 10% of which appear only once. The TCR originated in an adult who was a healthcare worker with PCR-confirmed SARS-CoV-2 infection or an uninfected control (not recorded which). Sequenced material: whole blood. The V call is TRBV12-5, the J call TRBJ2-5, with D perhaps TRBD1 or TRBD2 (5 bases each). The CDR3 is CASGSTGQTQYF. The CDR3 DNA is TGTGCTAGTGGTTCGACGGGGCAGACCCAGTACTTC.